This T cell receptor beta chain was obtained from a study of cytomegalovirus exposure and HLA in healthy donors. The donors were in the 120-subject validation cohort, distinct from the roughly 700-subject first cohort. General study findings and limits: It was found in a later analysis that first-cohort TCR clusters tended to co-occur in the 130 or so validation repertoires.

The V segment lost 0 bases and the J segment 6 bases; nucleotides outside the gene matches: 6. This CDR3 has 14 amino acids. CDR1 GTSNPN and CDR2 SVGIG come from the germline V gene (reference sequence). Some clones are missing from TCRdb's copy, which holds only in-frame ones; the method was immunoSEQ multiplex PCR. The sample includes 200,000 to 300,000 clones, 90% of them seen just once. Concerning this clone itself: The antigen remains unidentified.

This rearrangement joins TRBV30 to TRBJ2-3, with TRBD1 matching over 7 bases. The TCR comes from a woman in her twenties or thirties in good health and CMV-seronegative. Sample: PBMCs. The DNA for the CDR3 is TGTGCCTGGAGTGTAAGGACAGGTGGGGATACGCAGTATTTT. It translates to CAWSVRTGGDTQYF. The entire variable domain, with the rest obtained from reference TRBV30 and TRBJ2-3, is as follows: SQTIHQWPATLVQPVGSPLSLECTVEGTSNPNLYWYRQAAGRGLQLLFYSVGIGQISSEVPQNLSASRPQDRQFILSSKKLLLSDSGFYLCAWSVRTGGDTQYFGPGTRLTVL.